The present T cell receptor beta chain was sequenced within a study of blood T cell repertoires in COVID-19. Across the study: Two negative PCRs, clearance, or symptom resolution had been documented for recovered Cohort 3 donors. There were acute and convalescent COVID-19 samples, and they came from the United States, Italy and Spain. Sample material is recorded as cDNA or gDNA derived from T cells, B-cell-depleted T cells, or PBMCs.

Per the germline V gene, CDR1 is SEHNR and CDR2 is FQNEAQ (reference sequence). The CDR3 length is 13 residues. V lost 4 bases to trimming and J lost 3 bases, with 6 bases between them. Individuals drawn from 24 US areas were roughly 18 to 95 years old. The protocol was immunoSEQ multiplex PCR, while the TCRdb copy is restricted to in-frame clones and leaves out a portion. The sample has 200,000 to 250,000 clones, 86% seen once. This rearrangement joins TRBV7-9 to TRBJ1-4; D remains unclear. Sample: PBMCs or T cells enriched from blood (not recorded which). The receptor's source is a woman between 50 and 59 years old in a cohort exposed to, infected with or recovered from COVID-19 (not recorded which). The CDR3 protein is CASSSLANEKLFF. The CDR3 DNA is TGTGCCAGCAGCTCCCTCGCTAATGAAAAACTGTTTTTT.